A selection of T cell receptor beta chains follows, all from one sample in a study of T-cell memory formation after mild COVID-19. TCRdb passed the 5' RACE reads through MiXCR, listing each CDR3 protein once. This sample has about 470,000 distinct CDR3 sequences; roughly 25% occur once, and the top ten carry approximately 13%. Sequences were obtained from PBMCs or a T cell subset sorted from them (not recorded which). The receptor source for this set is an adult woman who had mild COVID-19 (a few samples of this study predate the infection). Cell type and time point are not known. The CDR3 runs from the conserved cysteine through the conserved F or W. D genes are given only for firm matches. A clone size is listed for some rows: how often the clone was seen (once, few, many), or a class if it is expanded.

clone size,D gene,V gene,J gene,CDR3 protein,CDR3 DNA
NA,NA,TRBV20-1,TRBJ1-2,CSARVGADYGYTF,TGCAGTGCTAGAGTCGGGGCAGACTATGGCTACACCTTC
NA,NA,TRBV29-1,TRBJ2-1,CSVDGQMYVNEQFF,TGCAGCGTTGACGGACAGATGTACGTTAATGAGCAGTTCTTC
few,NA,TRBV7-9,TRBJ1-5,CASSLVANQPQHF,TGTGCCAGCAGCTTAGTAGCCAATCAGCCCCAGCATTTT
once,TRBD2,TRBV20-1,TRBJ2-3,CSARLAGAADTQYF,TGCAGTGCAAGACTAGCGGGAGCAGCAGATACGCAGTATTTT
NA,TRBD1,TRBV7-2,TRBJ2-2,CASSQGQAPNTGELFF,TGTGCCAGCAGCCAGGGACAGGCGCCGAACACCGGGGAGCTGTTTTTT
NA,NA,TRBV3-1,TRBJ2-2,CASSSLEGVTGELFF,TGTGCCAGCAGCAGCTTGGAGGGGGTAACCGGGGAGCTGTTTTTT
many,NA,TRBV7-9,TRBJ1-5,CASSLGTYSNQPQHF,TGTGCCAGCAGCTTAGGGACTTATAGCAATCAGCCCCAGCATTTT
few,NA,TRBV4-1,TRBJ2-3,CASSQVWQGTDTQYF,TGCGCCAGCAGCCAAGTTTGGCAGGGCACAGATACGCAGTATTTT
NA,TRBD2,TRBV20-1,TRBJ2-5,CSALPLAGYQETQYF,TGCAGTGCTCTACCTCTAGCGGGATATCAAGAGACCCAGTACTTC
NA,TRBD1,TRBV15,TRBJ2-7,CATSRPGQGSYEQYF,TGTGCCACCAGCAGACCGGGACAGGGGAGTTACGAGCAGTACTTC
NA,NA,TRBV20-1,TRBJ2-2,CSALPDRNTGELFF,TGCAGTGCTCTTCCGGACCGGAACACCGGGGAGCTGTTTTTT
NA,NA,TRBV9,TRBJ1-2,CASSAVTGPINYGYTF,TGTGCCAGCAGCGCGGTGACAGGCCCAATTAACTATGGCTACACCTTC
few,TRBD2,TRBV24-1,TRBJ2-1,CATSDRERGAYNEQFF,TGTGCCACCAGTGACCGTGAGCGGGGCGCCTACAATGAGCAGTTCTTC
NA,NA,TRBV7-2,TRBJ1-2,CASSPNDGARGLHYGYTF,TGTGCCAGCAGCCCCAATGACGGTGCTCGAGGACTTCACTATGGCTACACCTTC
NA,NA,TRBV30,TRBJ2-1,CAWSGLVNEQFF,TGTGCCTGGAGTGGACTCGTAAATGAGCAGTTCTTC
many,TRBD2,TRBV5-1,TRBJ2-1,CASSSSGGAPYNEQFF,TGCGCCAGCAGCTCTAGCGGGGGGGCCCCCTACAATGAGCAGTTCTTC
few,TRBD1,TRBV12-3/TRBV12-4,TRBJ1-2,CASSFGTGVGYTF,TGTGCCAGCAGTTTTGGGACAGGGGTTGGCTACACCTTC
few,NA,TRBV12-3/TRBV12-4,TRBJ2-1,CASSFGGPRLEQFF,TGTGCCAGCAGTTTTGGGGGCCCTCGATTGGAGCAGTTCTTC
NA,TRBD2,TRBV27,TRBJ2-5,CASSSSGGASRETQYF,TGTGCCAGCAGTTCTAGCGGGGGGGCTTCGCGAGAGACCCAGTACTTC
many,TRBD2,TRBV5-6,TRBJ2-7,CASSLVIGTRQISYEQYF,TGTGCCAGCAGCTTGGTGATCGGGACTAGGCAAATCTCCTACGAGCAGTACTTC
many,NA,TRBV20-1,TRBJ2-3,CSARVEPSTDTQYF,TGCAGTGCTAGAGTAGAGCCCTCCACAGATACGCAGTATTTT
NA,TRBD1,TRBV12-3/TRBV12-4,TRBJ2-7,CASSDPGGPSYEQYF,TGTGCCAGCAGTGATCCAGGGGGCCCGTCCTACGAGCAGTACTTC
few,NA,TRBV6-6,TRBJ2-1,CASSYRNSDNEQFF,TGTGCCAGCAGTTACCGCAACAGTGACAATGAGCAGTTCTTC
NA,NA,TRBV6-4,TRBJ2-1,CASSDMSNEQFF,TGTGCCAGCAGTGATATGTCCAATGAGCAGTTCTTC
NA,TRBD2,TRBV19,TRBJ2-5,CASSIAGGLQETQYF,TGTGCCAGTAGTATTGCGGGAGGTTTGCAAGAGACCCAGTACTTC
few,TRBD1,TRBV7-9,TRBJ1-2,CASSLETGNGYTF,TGTGCCAGCAGCTTAGAGACAGGGAATGGCTACACCTTC
NA,NA,TRBV29-1,TRBJ1-1,CSVGGAGKTNTEAFF,TGCAGCGTTGGGGGGGCAGGGAAAACTAACACTGAAGCTTTCTTT
NA,NA,TRBV4-1,TRBJ1-1,CASSQDLDTEAFF,TGCGCCAGCAGCCAAGATTTGGACACTGAAGCTTTCTTT
NA,NA,TRBV18,TRBJ1-5,CASSPPDQPQHF,TGTGCCAGCTCACCACCGGATCAGCCCCAGCATTTT
NA,NA,TRBV20-1,TRBJ2-7,CSARDGPYEQYF,TGCAGTGCTAGGGACGGACCCTACGAGCAGTACTTC
NA,NA,TRBV5-5,TRBJ2-7,CASSEGSSYEQYF,TGTGCCAGCAGCGAGGGGAGCTCCTACGAGCAGTACTTC
few,TRBD2,TRBV5-1,TRBJ2-2,CASSLFPGGAAGELFF,TGCGCCAGCAGCTTGTTTCCCGGGGGGGCCGCCGGGGAGCTGTTTTTT
NA,NA,TRBV19,TRBJ2-2,CASSIAGLNTGELFF,TGTGCCAGTAGTATCGCAGGGTTGAACACCGGGGAGCTGTTTTTT
few,NA,TRBV12-3/TRBV12-4,TRBJ2-7,CASSLGFNEQYF,TGTGCCAGCAGTTTAGGCTTCAACGAGCAGTACTTC
NA,TRBD1,TRBV6-2/TRBV6-3,TRBJ1-1,CASNLHTGTGVTFF,TGTGCCAGCAACCTCCATACCGGGACAGGGGTGACTTTCTTT
NA,NA,TRBV9,TRBJ2-3,CASSVQTDSLTDTQYF,TGTGCCAGCAGCGTACAAACGGACAGCCTCACAGATACGCAGTATTTT
few,TRBD2,TRBV27,TRBJ2-5,CASSLSGTIGETQYF,TGTGCCAGCAGTTTATCCGGGACTATAGGGGAGACCCAGTACTTC
few,NA,TRBV5-1,TRBJ2-7,CASSSRASKGYEQYF,TGCGCCAGCAGCTCCCGGGCCTCCAAGGGCTACGAGCAGTACTTC
many,TRBD1,TRBV5-1,TRBJ2-3,CASSSTGGLSTDTQYF,TGCGCCAGCAGCTCAACAGGGGGCCTGAGCACAGATACGCAGTATTTT
NA,NA,TRBV11-3,TRBJ2-7,CASSNRDPAYEQYF,TGTGCCAGCTCAAACCGGGACCCCGCCTACGAGCAGTACTTC
few,TRBD1,TRBV2,TRBJ2-2,CASSEEGQVRHGELFF,TGTGCCAGCAGTGAAGAAGGACAGGTTCGTCACGGGGAGCTGTTTTTT
NA,NA,TRBV11-3,TRBJ1-1,CASSPGANSNTEAFF,TGTGCCAGCAGCCCTGGGGCCAACTCGAACACTGAAGCTTTCTTT
NA,TRBD2,TRBV27,TRBJ2-5,CASADSWGGETQYF,TGTGCCAGCGCCGATTCATGGGGGGGGGAGACCCAGTACTTC
NA,NA,TRBV13,TRBJ2-1,CASSRGTTNEQFF,TGTGCCAGCAGCCGCGGGACAACGAATGAGCAGTTCTTC
NA,NA,TRBV5-1,TRBJ2-7,CASSGGTASYEQYF,TGCGCCAGCAGCGGAGGGACAGCCTCCTACGAGCAGTACTTC
NA,TRBD2,TRBV6-5,TRBJ2-3,CASSSLRAGDADTQYF,TGTGCCAGCAGTTCTCTTAGGGCGGGAGATGCAGATACGCAGTATTTT
NA,TRBD2,TRBV5-5,TRBJ2-5,CASSLGYLSGGETQYF,TGTGCCAGCAGCTTGGGCTACCTCTCGGGAGGGGAGACCCAGTACTTC
many,NA,TRBV15,TRBJ2-2,CATSNQIHGELFF,TGTGCCACCAGCAATCAGATCCACGGGGAGCTGTTTTTT
NA,TRBD1,TRBV19,TRBJ1-2,CASQNPGQNYGYTF,TGTGCCAGTCAGAATCCGGGACAGAACTATGGCTACACCTTC